These T cell receptor beta chains were read from a single sample in a study of vaccination and CD4 T cells after COVID-19. Which antigens these TCRs recognize remains unknown. Each CDR3 protein is one row after TCRdb ran MiXCR on the PCR reads. The sample holds approximately 20,000 distinct CDR3 sequences, under 65% seen once. Sequencing was carried out using CD4+ T cells from blood, cultured in vitro. The receptors shown here come from a human donor who had recovered from COVID-19. Each CDR3 is given with its conserved first and last residue. The D gene is left open where the match is weak. Some rows mark clone size as missing; the rest say once, few, many or name a class of expanded clone.

d_gene	len	v_gene	abundance	j_gene	CDR3nt	CDR3aa
NA	15	TRBV2	few	TRBJ1-6	TGTGCCAGCAGCACCGGGGCACCGAGGAATTCACCCCTCCACTTT	CASSTGAPRNSPLHF
TRBD1	13	TRBV5-4	NA	TRBJ2-7	TGTGCCAGCAGCTTGGACGGGACAGGGGAGCAGTACTTC	CASSLDGTGEQYF
NA	13	TRBV7-9	few	TRBJ1-1	TGTGCCAGCACCGTCAGCGGGGACACTGAAGCTTTCTTT	CASTVSGDTEAFF
TRBD1	19	TRBV6-1	NA	TRBJ1-2	TGTGCCAGCAGTGAAAGAGACAAAGATAGGGGACAGCCACTCTATGGCTACACCTTC	CASSERDKDRGQPLYGYTF
NA	16	TRBV12-3/TRBV12-4	NA	TRBJ1-2	TGTGCCAGCAGTTTAGGGGGCAGGGAAAGAGTAGGTGGCTACACCTTC	CASSLGGRERVGGYTF
TRBD2	14	TRBV7-8	few	TRBJ2-7	TGTGCCAGCAGCCGGGGGGGGGATACCTACGAGCAGTACTTC	CASSRGGDTYEQYF
TRBD2	15	TRBV5-1	NA	TRBJ2-1	TGCGCCAGCGGTCCCCTAGCGGGGGAGGTCAATGAGCAGTTCTTC	CASGPLAGEVNEQFF
TRBD1	12	TRBV2	NA	TRBJ2-5	TGTGCCAGCATGGCAGGGGGCAAGACCCAGTACTTC	CASMAGGKTQYF
NA	16	TRBV21-1	once	TRBJ2-7	TGTGCCAGCAGCAATAAGAGCGGGGGGCACCTCTACGAGCAGTACTTC	CASSNKSGGHLYEQYF
TRBD2	14	TRBV20-1	few	TRBJ2-5	TGCAGTGCTATCGGCGGGAGCGAAAGGGAGACCCAGTACTTC	CSAIGGSERETQYF
NA	14	TRBV4-1	few	TRBJ2-5	TGCGCCAGTAGCCAAGCACCCGGGGCGGAGACCCAGTACTTC	CASSQAPGAETQYF
TRBD2	14	TRBV19	NA	TRBJ2-7	TGTGCCAGTAGCGCTAGCGGGGGGCTCTACGAGCAGTACTTC	CASSASGGLYEQYF
NA	14	TRBV6-1	few	TRBJ1-2	TGTGCCAGCAGTGGACTCCTGACAGACTATGGCTACACCTTC	CASSGLLTDYGYTF
TRBD1	16	TRBV6-1	large	TRBJ1-2	TGTGCCAGCAGACAACGGGAGGGGGCCACAATCTATGGCTACACCTTC	CASRQREGATIYGYTF
NA	13	TRBV7-2	NA	TRBJ1-2	TGTGCCAGCAGACCCGACAGGAGCTATGGCTACACCTTC	CASRPDRSYGYTF